What follows describes a single T cell receptor beta chain. As yet, its antigen is unknown. PCR involved 60 Vbeta and 13 Jbeta primers. Using immunoSEQ multiplex PCR, the repertoire was profiled, and TCRdb retains in-frame clones only, with some absent. The repertoire consists of 200,000 to 300,000 clones, with just under 85% occurring once and the leading ten covering approximately 2%. This specimen comes from a study of cytomegalovirus exposure and HLA in healthy donors. Study context: Out of 150 million to 200 million T cells, an earlier analysis found more than 95 million unique TCR beta sequences in total. Study-level points and caveats: Analysis performed later found more than 15,000 TCR beta sequences associated with HLA alleles at 0.05 false discovery rate. Reportedly, fewer N-insertions than the roughly 690-donor mean appeared in an Asian-associated ancestry cluster in a later analysis. A later analysis reported that several of the most significant clusters appeared to be linked to common viral pathogens, among them Epstein-Barr virus.

With 0 bases removed from V and 10 bases from J, the gap between germline ends came to 16 bases. The CDR3 is made up of 16 amino acids. In germline, CDR1 is LGHNA, CDR2 YSLEER. This receptor was taken from a middle-aged woman in good health and CMV-seropositive. Sequencing was carried out using PBMCs. This chain connects TRBV4-3 to TRBJ1-6; D is perhaps TRBD1 (6 bases). CDR3 nucleotides: TGCGCCAGCAGCCAAGAGTCGGACAGAGATGGGTCACCCCTCCACTTT. It codes for CASSQESDRDGSPLHF.